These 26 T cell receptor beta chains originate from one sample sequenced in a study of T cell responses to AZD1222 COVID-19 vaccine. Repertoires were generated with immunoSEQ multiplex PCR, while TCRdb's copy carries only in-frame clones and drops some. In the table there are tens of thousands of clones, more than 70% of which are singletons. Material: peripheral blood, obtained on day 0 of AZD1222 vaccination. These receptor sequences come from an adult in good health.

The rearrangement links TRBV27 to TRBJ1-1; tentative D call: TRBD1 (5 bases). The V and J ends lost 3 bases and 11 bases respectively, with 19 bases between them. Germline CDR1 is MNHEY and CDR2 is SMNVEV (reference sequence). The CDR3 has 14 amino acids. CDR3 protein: CASSLGPDRGRAFF. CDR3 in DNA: TGTGCCAGCAGTTTGGGGCCGGACCGTGGTCGGGCTTTCTTT.

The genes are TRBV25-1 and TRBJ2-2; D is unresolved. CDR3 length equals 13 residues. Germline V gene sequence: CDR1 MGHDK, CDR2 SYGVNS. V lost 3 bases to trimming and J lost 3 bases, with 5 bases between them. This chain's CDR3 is CASSDLHTGELFF. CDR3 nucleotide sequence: TGTGCCAGCAGTGATTTACACACCGGGGAGCTGTTTTTT. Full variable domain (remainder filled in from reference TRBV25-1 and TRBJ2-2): EADIYQTPRYLVIGTGKKITLECSQTMGHDKMYWYQQDPGMELHLIHYSYGVNSTEKGDLSSESTVSRIRTEHFPLTLESARPSHTSQYLCASSDLHTGELFFGEGSRLTVL.

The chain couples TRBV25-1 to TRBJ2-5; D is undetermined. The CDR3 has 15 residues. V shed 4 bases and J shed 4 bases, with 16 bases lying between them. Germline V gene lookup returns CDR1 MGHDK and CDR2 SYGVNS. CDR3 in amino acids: CASSVLSGPGETQYF. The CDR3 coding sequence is TGTGCCAGCAGTGTCTTATCCGGACCAGGAGAGACCCAGTACTTC.

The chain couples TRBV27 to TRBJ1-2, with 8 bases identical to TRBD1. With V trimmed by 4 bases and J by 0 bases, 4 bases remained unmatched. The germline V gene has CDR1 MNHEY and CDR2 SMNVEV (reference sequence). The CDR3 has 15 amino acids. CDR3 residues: CASSYKQGANYGYTF. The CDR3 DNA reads TGTGCCAGCAGTTACAAACAGGGGGCTAACTATGGCTACACCTTC.

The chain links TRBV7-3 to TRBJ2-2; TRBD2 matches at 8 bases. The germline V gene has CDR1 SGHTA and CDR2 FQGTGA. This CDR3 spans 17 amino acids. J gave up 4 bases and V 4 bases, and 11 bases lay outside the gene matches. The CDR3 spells CASSSTRGGSRTGELFF. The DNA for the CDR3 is TGTGCCAGCAGCTCCACCCGGGGGGGGAGTCGCACCGGGGAGCTGTTTTTT.

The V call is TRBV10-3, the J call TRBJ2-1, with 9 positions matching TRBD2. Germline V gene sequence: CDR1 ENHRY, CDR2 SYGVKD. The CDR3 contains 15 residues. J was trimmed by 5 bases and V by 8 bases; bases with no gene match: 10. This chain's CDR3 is CAIDGGRAPNNEQFF. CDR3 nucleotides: TGTGCCATCGACGGCGGGAGGGCCCCCAACAATGAGCAGTTCTTC.

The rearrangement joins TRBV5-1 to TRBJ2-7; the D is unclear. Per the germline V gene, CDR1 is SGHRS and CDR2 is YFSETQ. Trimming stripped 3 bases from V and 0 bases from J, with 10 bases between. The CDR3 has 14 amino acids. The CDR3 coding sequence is TGCGCCAGCAGCTCGAGGCCCAACTCCTACGAGCAGTACTTC. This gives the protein CASSSRPNSYEQYF. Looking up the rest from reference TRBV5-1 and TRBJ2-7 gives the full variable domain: KAGVTQTPRYLIKTRGQQVTLSCSPISGHRSVSWYQQTPGQGLQFLFEYFSETQRNKGNFPGRFSGRQFSNSRSEMNVSTLELGDSALYLCASSSRPNSYEQYFGPGTRLTVT.

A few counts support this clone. The CDR3 DNA follows: TGCGCCAGCAGCCACGGACAGGGTCGTACCTTTAATGAAAAACTGTTTTTT. It encodes CASSHGQGRTFNEKLFF. The V gene is TRBV4-3, the J gene TRBJ1-4; 8 bases align to TRBD1. This CDR3 spans 17 amino acids. The V gene's germline CDR1 is LGHNA and CDR2 YSLEER. V shed 3 bases, J shed 4 bases, and the junction held 10 bases outside the gene matches.

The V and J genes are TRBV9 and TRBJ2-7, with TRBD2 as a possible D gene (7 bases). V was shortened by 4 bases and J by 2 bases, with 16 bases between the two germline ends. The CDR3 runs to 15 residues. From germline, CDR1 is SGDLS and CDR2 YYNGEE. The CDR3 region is CASSPRGAGTYEQYF. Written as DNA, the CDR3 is TGTGCCAGCAGCCCACGGGGGGCGGGGACCTACGAGCAGTACTTC.

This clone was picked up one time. The CDR3, as DNA: TGTGCCAGCAGCTTCGGGCTAGCGACGGATACGCAGTATTTT. Its protein product is CASSFGLATDTQYF. This chain joins TRBV7-3 and TRBJ2-3, with D possibly TRBD2 on 6 matching bases. CDR1 and CDR2 (germline): SGHTA, FQGTGA. CDR3 length equals 14 residues. V lost 3 bases, J lost 6 bases, and 13 bases lay in between.

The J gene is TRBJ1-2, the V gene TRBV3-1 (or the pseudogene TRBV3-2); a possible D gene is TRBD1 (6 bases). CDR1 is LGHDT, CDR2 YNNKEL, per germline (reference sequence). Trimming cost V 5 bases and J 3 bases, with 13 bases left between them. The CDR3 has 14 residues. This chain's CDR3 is CASSGQGFHYGYTF. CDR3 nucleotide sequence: TGTGCCAGCAGCGGGCAGGGGTTCCACTATGGCTACACCTTC.

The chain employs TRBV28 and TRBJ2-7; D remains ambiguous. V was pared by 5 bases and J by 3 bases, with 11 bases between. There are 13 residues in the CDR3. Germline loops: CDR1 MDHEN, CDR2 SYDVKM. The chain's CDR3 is CASSPRAHYEQYF. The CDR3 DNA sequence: TGTGCCAGCAGTCCCCGGGCCCACTACGAGCAGTACTTC.

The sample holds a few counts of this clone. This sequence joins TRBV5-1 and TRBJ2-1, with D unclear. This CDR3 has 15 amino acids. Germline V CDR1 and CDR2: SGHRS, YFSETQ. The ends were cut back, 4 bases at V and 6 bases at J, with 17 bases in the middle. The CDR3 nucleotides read TGCGCCAGCAGCCCGACTGCCGCCCGGCCCAATGAGCAGTTCTTC. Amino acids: CASSPTAARPNEQFF.

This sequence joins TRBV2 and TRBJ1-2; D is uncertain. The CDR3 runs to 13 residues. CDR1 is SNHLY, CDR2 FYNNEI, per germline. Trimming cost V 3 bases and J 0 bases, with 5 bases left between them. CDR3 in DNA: TGTGCCAGCAGTGACAGCGCTAACTATGGCTACACCTTC. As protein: CASSDSANYGYTF.

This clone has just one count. As DNA, the CDR3 is TGTGCCAGTAGTGGCGGGACGGCAGGGGAAAAACTGTTTTTT. It is translated as CASSGGTAGEKLFF. This chain links TRBV19 with TRBJ1-4; D is possibly TRBD1 (5 bases). The CDR3 runs 14 residues. The ends were cut back, 5 bases at V and 8 bases at J, with 15 bases in the middle. CDR1 is LNHDA, CDR2 SQIVND, per germline (reference sequence).

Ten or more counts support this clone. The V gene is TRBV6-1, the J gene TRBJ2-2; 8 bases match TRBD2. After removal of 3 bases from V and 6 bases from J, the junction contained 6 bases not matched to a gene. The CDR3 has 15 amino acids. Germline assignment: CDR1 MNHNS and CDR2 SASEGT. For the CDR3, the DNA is TGTGCCAGCAGTGATGGCCGGGGGGGAGCCGGGGAGCTGTTTTTT. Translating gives CASSDGRGGAGELFF.

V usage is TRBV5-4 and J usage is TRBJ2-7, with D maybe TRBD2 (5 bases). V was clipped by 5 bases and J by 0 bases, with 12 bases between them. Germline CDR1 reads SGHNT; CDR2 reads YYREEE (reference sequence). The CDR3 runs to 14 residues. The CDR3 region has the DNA TGTGCCAGCAGTGGACTTAGTAGCTCCTACGAGCAGTACTTC. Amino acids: CASSGLSSSYEQYF. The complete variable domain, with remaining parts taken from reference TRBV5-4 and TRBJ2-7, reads ETGVTQSPTHLIKTRGQQVTLRCSSQSGHNTVSWYQQALGQGPQFIFQYYREEENGRGNFPPRFSGLQFPNYSSELNVNALELDDSALYLCASSGLSSSYEQYFGPGTRLTVT.

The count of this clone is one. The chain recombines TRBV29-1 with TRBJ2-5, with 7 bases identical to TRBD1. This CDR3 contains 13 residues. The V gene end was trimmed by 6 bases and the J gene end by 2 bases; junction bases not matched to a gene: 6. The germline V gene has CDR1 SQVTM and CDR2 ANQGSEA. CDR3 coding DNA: TGCAGCGTAGCCTCGACAGGGCAAGAGACCCAGTACTTC. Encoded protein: CSVASTGQETQYF.

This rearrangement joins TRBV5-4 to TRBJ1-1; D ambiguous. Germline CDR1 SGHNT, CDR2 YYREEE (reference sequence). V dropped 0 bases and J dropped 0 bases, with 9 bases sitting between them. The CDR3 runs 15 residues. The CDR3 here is CASSLAGRMNTEAFF. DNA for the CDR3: TGTGCCAGCAGCTTGGCCGGGAGGATGAACACTGAAGCTTTCTTT.

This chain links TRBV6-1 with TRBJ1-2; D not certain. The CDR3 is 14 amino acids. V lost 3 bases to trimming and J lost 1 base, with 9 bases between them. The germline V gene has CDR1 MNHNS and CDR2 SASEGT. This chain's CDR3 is CASSEAFNNYGYTF. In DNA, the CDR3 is TGTGCCAGCAGTGAGGCCTTTAATAACTATGGCTACACCTTC.

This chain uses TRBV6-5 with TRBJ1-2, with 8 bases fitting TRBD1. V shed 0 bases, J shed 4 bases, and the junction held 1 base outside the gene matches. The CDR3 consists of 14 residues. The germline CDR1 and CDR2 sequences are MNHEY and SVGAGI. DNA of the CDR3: TGTGCCAGCAGTTACTCGACAGGGGCCTATGGCTACACCTTC. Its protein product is CASSYSTGAYGYTF.

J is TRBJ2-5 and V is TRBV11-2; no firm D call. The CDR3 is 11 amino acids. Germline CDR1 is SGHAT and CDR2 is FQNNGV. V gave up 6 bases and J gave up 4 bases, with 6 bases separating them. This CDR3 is CASRTSETQYF. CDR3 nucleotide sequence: TGTGCCAGCAGAACCTCAGAGACCCAGTACTTC.

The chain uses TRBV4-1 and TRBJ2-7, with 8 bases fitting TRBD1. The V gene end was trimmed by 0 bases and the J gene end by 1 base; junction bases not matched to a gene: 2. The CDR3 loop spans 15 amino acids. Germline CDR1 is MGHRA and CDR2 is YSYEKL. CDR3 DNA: TGCGCCAGCAGCCAAGAGGACAGGGATTCCTACGAGCAGTACTTC. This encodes CASSQEDRDSYEQYF.

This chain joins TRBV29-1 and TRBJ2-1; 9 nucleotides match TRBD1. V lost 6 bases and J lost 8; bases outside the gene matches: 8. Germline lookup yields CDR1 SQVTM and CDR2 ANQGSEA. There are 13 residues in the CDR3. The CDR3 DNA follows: TGCAGCGTGACAGGGGGGGTTAGCGATGAGCAGTTCTTC. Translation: CSVTGGVSDEQFF.

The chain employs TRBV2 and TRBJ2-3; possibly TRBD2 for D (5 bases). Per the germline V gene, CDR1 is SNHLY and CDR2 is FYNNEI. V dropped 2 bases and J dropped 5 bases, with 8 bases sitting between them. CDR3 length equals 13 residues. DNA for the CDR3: TGTGCCAGCAGTGAACAGGAGGTAGATACGCAGTATTTT. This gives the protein CASSEQEVDTQYF.

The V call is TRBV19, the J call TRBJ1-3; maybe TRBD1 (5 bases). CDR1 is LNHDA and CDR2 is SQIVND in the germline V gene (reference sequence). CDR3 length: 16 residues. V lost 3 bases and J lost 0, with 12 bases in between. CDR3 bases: TGTGCCAGTAGTATCGGGACGCAGATCTCTGGAAACACCATATATTTT. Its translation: CASSIGTQISGNTIYF.